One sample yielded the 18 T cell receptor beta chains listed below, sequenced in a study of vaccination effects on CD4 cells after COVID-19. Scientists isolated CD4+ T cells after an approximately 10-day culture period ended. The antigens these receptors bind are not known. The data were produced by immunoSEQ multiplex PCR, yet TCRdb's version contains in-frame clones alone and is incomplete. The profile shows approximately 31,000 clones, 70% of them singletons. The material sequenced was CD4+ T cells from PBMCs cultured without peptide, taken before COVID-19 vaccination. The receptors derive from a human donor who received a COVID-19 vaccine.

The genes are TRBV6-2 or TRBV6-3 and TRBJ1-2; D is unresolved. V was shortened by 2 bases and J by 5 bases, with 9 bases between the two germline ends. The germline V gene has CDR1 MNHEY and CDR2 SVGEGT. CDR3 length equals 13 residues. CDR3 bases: TGTGCCAGCAGTTACCGAGGGCCGTATGGCTACACCTTC. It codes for CASSYRGPYGYTF.

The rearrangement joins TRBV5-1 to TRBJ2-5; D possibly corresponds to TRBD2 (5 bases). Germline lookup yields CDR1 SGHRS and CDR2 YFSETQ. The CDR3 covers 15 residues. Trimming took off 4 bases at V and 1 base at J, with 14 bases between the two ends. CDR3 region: CASSPGSMGQETQYF. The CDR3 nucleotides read TGCGCCAGCAGCCCGGGAAGCATGGGCCAAGAGACCCAGTACTTC.

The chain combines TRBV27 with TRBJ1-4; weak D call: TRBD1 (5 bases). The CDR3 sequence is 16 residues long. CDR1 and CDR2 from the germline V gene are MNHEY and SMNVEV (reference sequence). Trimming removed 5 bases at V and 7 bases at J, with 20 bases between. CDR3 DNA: TGTGCCAGCAGTCCACGGCGGAGGGGAGCGACTGAAAAACTGTTTTTT. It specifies CASSPRRRGATEKLFF.

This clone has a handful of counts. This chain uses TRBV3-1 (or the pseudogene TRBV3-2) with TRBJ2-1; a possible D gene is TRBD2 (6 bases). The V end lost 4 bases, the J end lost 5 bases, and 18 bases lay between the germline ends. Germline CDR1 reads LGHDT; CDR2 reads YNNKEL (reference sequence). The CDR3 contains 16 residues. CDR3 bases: TGTGCCAGCAGCCCAGCCCTAGCGTTCCGGGACAATGAGCAGTTCTTC. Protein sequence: CASSPALAFRDNEQFF.

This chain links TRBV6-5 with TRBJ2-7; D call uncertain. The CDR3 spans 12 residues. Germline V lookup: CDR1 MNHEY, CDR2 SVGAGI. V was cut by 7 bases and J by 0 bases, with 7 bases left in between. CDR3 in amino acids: CASIGGSYEQYF. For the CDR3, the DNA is TGTGCCAGCATTGGCGGCTCCTACGAGCAGTACTTC.

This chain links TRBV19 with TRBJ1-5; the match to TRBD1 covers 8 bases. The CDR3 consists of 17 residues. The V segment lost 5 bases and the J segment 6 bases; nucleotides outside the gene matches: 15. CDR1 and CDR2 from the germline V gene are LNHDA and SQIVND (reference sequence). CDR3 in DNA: TGTGCCAGTAGTTGGGGGGTAGGGCAGGGGGCAATTCAGCCCCAGCATTTT. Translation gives CASSWGVGQGAIQPQHF.

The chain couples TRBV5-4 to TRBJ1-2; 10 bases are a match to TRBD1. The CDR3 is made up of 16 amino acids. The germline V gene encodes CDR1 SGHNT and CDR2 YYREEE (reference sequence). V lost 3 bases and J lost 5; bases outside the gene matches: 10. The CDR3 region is CASSWGTGTGEYGYTF. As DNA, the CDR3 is TGTGCCAGCAGCTGGGGGACCGGGACAGGGGAGTATGGCTACACCTTC.

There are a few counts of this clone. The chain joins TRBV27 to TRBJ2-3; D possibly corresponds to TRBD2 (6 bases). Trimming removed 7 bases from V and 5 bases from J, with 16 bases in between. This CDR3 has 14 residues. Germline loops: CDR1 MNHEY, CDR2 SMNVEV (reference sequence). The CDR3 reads CASTRGHPIDTQYF. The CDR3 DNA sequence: TGTGCCAGCACGCGGGGCCACCCCATAGATACGCAGTATTTT.

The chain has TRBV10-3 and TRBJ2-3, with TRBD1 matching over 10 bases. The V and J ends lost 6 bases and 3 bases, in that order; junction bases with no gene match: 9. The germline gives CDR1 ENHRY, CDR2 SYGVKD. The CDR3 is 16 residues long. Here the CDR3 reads CAISDPGTGDTDTQYF. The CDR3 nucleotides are TGTGCCATCAGCGACCCCGGGACAGGGGATACAGATACGCAGTATTTT.

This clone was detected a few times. CDR3 nucleotide sequence: TGTGCCAGCTCACCAGGTCGACAGGGGAATTCACCCCTCCACTTT. It translates to CASSPGRQGNSPLHF. The chain carries TRBV18 and TRBJ1-6, with 8 bases that match TRBD1. This CDR3 region has 15 residues. Germline lookup yields CDR1 KGHSH and CDR2 LQKENI. Trimming took 2 bases from V and 7 from J; bases not matched to a gene: 4.

The CDR3 loop reads CASSTGQVRAGELFF. CDR3 nucleotide sequence: TGCGCCAGCAGCACCGGACAGGTTCGGGCCGGGGAGCTGTTTTTT. The gene calls are TRBV5-1 and TRBJ2-2, with 7 bases identical to TRBD1. This CDR3 has 15 amino acids. Per germline, CDR1 SGHRS and CDR2 YFSETQ. Trimming at V came to 4 bases and at J to 6 bases, leaving 9 bases not matched to a gene.

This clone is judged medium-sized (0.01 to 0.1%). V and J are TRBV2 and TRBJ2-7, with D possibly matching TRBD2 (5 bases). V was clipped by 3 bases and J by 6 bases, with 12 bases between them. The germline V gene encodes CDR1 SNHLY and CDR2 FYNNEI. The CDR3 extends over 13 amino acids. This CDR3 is CASSDVGSPEQYF. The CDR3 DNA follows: TGTGCCAGCAGTGACGTTGGGAGTCCCGAGCAGTACTTC.

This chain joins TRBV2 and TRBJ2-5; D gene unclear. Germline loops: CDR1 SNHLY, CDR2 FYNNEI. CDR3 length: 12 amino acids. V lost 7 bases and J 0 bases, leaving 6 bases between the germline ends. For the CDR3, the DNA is TGTGCCAGCAATTCGTACCAAGAGACCCAGTACTTC. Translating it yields CASNSYQETQYF.

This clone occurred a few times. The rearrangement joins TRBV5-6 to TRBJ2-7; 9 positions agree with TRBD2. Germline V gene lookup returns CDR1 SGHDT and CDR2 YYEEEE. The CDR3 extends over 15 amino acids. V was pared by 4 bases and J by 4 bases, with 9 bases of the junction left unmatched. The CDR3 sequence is CASSLLGLAGYEQYF. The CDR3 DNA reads TGTGCCAGCAGCCTCTTGGGACTAGCAGGGTACGAGCAGTACTTC.

The CDR3 region has the DNA TGTGCCAGCAGCTTGGAGGGAGGAGGGGTCTACGAGCAGTACTTC. Protein: CASSLEGGGVYEQYF. The chain joins TRBV5-4 to TRBJ2-7, with D perhaps matching TRBD2 (6 bases). The V and J ends lost 0 bases and 3 bases respectively, with 13 bases between them. The CDR3 totals 15 residues. Germline V gives CDR1 SGHNT, CDR2 YYREEE (reference sequence).

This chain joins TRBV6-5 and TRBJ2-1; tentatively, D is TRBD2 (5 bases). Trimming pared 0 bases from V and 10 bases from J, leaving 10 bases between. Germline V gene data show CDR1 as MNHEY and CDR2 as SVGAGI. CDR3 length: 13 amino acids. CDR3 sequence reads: CASSYSRLAEQFF. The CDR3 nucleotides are TGTGCCAGCAGTTACTCGAGATTAGCGGAGCAGTTCTTC.

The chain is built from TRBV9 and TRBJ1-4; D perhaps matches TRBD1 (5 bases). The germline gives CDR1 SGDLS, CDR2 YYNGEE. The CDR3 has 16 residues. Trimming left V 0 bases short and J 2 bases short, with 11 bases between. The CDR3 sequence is CASSVGGVLTNEKLFF. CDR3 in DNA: TGTGCCAGCAGCGTAGGGGGGGTTCTGACTAATGAAAAACTGTTTTTT.

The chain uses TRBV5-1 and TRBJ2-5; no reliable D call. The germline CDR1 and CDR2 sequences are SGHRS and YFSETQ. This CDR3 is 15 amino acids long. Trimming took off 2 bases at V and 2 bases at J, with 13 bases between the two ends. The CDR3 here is CASSFVGYLQETQYF. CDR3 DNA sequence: TGCGCCAGCAGCTTCGTTGGCTATTTACAAGAGACCCAGTACTTC. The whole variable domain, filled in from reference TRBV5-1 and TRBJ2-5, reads KAGVTQTPRYLIKTRGQQVTLSCSPISGHRSVSWYQQTPGQGLQFLFEYFSETQRNKGNFPGRFSGRQFSNSRSEMNVSTLELGDSALYLCASSFVGYLQETQYFGPGTRLLVL.